This is a list of T cell receptor beta chains from one sample in a study of blood T cell repertoires in COVID-19. Only in-frame clones appear in the TCRdb table, and some are missing; sequencing was by immunoSEQ multiplex PCR. The sample holds approximately 220,000 clones, 75% to 90% seen once. The sequencing sample was made of PBMCs or T cells enriched from blood (not recorded which). The receptors derive from a woman in her 40s with acute COVID-19. CDR3s include the opening cysteine and the closing phenylalanine or tryptophan. The D gene is left open where the match is weak. Clone size appears in some rows only: once, few, many, or a class for an expanded clone.

j_call d_call v_call clone_size cdr3_aa cdr3_nt
TRBJ1-1 NA TRBV5-1 NA CASSPGMNTEAFF TGCGCCAGCAGCCCAGGGATGAACACTGAAGCTTTCTTT
TRBJ1-2 TRBD1 TRBV2 NA CASSEWKGGGDGYTF TGTGCCAGCAGTGAATGGAAAGGGGGCGGCGATGGCTACACCTTC
TRBJ1-3 NA TRBV18 NA CASSPKQLDTIYF TGTGCCAGCTCACCGAAACAGCTGGACACCATATATTTT
TRBJ2-7 NA TRBV14 NA CASSQDLNTYEQYF TGTGCCAGCAGCCAAGATCTTAACACCTACGAGCAGTACTTC
TRBJ2-7 TRBD1 TRBV9 NA CASSVQGAGYEQYF TGTGCCAGCAGCGTACAGGGGGCCGGCTACGAGCAGTACTTC
TRBJ1-5 NA TRBV4-3 NA CASSQGVGGDQPQHF TGCGCCAGCAGCCAAGGAGTAGGGGGGGATCAGCCCCAGCATTTT
TRBJ1-1 NA TRBV5-1 NA CASSLNRMNTEAFF TGCGCCAGCAGTCTAAACAGGATGAACACTGAAGCTTTCTTT
TRBJ2-3 NA TRBV27 NA CASTTLQGTDTQYF TGTGCCAGCACAACTTTACAGGGTACAGATACGCAGTATTTT
TRBJ1-6 TRBD1 TRBV2 many CASNLGGRRGNSPLHF TGTGCCAGCAACCTAGGGGGCAGGCGGGGTAATTCACCCCTCCACTTT
TRBJ2-2 NA TRBV4-2 NA CASSQDGGAAGELFF TGTGCCAGCAGCCAAGATGGGGGGGCTGCCGGGGAGCTGTTTTTT
TRBJ2-5 TRBD1 TRBV5-1 NA CASSERTGRRGETQYF TGCGCCAGCAGCGAGAGGACAGGCCGAAGGGGCGAGACCCAGTACTTC
TRBJ1-5 NA TRBV4-2 few CASSLFDRFSNQPQHF TGTGCCAGCAGCCTTTTCGACAGATTTAGCAATCAGCCCCAGCATTTT
TRBJ2-2 NA TRBV28 NA CASRPRVSGELFF TGTGCCAGCAGACCCAGGGTTTCCGGGGAGCTGTTTTTT
TRBJ2-3 NA TRBV25-1 NA CASSVELATDTQYF TGTGCCAGCAGTGTGGAGCTCGCGACAGATACGCAGTATTTT
TRBJ2-1 NA TRBV19 NA CASSIVRGSKYRSYNEQFF TGTGCCAGTAGTATAGTTCGCGGCAGTAAGTACCGCTCCTACAATGAGCAGTTCTTC
TRBJ1-1 NA TRBV27 once CASSFGGVAFF TGTGCCAGCAGTTTTGGAGGCGTAGCTTTCTTT
TRBJ1-2 TRBD1 TRBV4-1 once CASSQPTGGSESYGYTF TGCGCCAGCAGCCAGCCGACAGGGGGCTCGGAAAGCTATGGCTACACCTTC
TRBJ1-6 NA TRBV19 NA CASSTTLSSYNSPLHF TGTGCCAGTAGCACTACACTGAGCTCCTATAATTCACCCCTCCACTTT
TRBJ1-1 NA TRBV2 NA CAAQGQGETEAFF TGTGCCGCTCAAGGCCAGGGTGAAACTGAAGCTTTCTTT
TRBJ1-1 NA TRBV21-1 NA CASSMGPDRGLAAFF TGTGCCAGCAGCATGGGGCCCGACAGGGGCTTGGCGGCTTTCTTT
TRBJ1-3 NA TRBV29-1 NA CSVEGFPGNTIYF TGCAGCGTTGAAGGTTTCCCGGGAAACACCATATATTTT
TRBJ2-3 TRBD2 TRBV7-3 NA CASSPLAGNADTQYF TGTGCCAGCAGCCCCCTAGCGGGGAACGCAGATACGCAGTATTTT
TRBJ1-2 NA TRBV6-5 NA CASTPRGNYGYTF TGTGCCAGCACCCCTCGGGGTAACTATGGCTACACCTTC
TRBJ1-1 NA TRBV5-6 NA CASSLLARHLNTEAFF TGTGCCAGCAGCTTGTTGGCCCGACACTTGAACACTGAAGCTTTCTTT
TRBJ1-1 TRBD1 TRBV5-1 NA CASSSTGIMNTEAFF TGCGCCAGCAGCTCGACAGGGATTATGAACACTGAAGCTTTCTTT
TRBJ1-1 NA TRBV19 NA CASSIWGVSTEAFF TGTGCCAGTAGTATATGGGGAGTTTCCACTGAAGCTTTCTTT
TRBJ1-1 NA TRBV7-2 NA CASSSRGEAAFF TGTGCCAGCAGCTCCCGGGGTGAAGCAGCTTTCTTT
TRBJ1-1 NA TRBV3-1/TRBV3-2 NA CASSRTGNQAFF TGTGCCAGCAGCCGAACCGGGAACCAAGCTTTCTTT
TRBJ1-6 NA TRBV19 NA CASGDTNNSPLHF TGTGCCAGTGGGGACACAAATAATTCACCCCTCCACTTT
TRBJ1-2 NA TRBV30 NA CAWSVRGWDYGYTF TGTGCCTGGAGTGTACGGGGATGGGACTATGGCTACACCTTC
TRBJ2-1 NA TRBV7-3 NA CASSWGRGALFF NA
TRBJ2-2 TRBD2 TRBV3-1/TRBV3-2 NA CASSGTSGGANAGELFF TGTGCCAGCAGCGGGACTAGCGGGGGTGCCAACGCCGGGGAGCTGTTTTTT
TRBJ1-1 NA TRBV27 NA CASSLFSGGTEAFF TGTGCCAGCAGTTTATTCTCGGGGGGGACTGAAGCTTTCTTT
TRBJ1-2 NA TRBV11-3 NA CASSHDDSDGYTF TGTGCCAGCAGCCATGACGACAGCGACGGCTACACCTTC
TRBJ2-5 TRBD1 TRBV30 NA CAWSRTGEETQYF TGTGCCTGGAGTCGGACAGGTGAAGAGACCCAGTACTTC
TRBJ1-1 NA TRBV27 NA CASSLFPRGVNTEAFF TGTGCCAGCAGTTTATTCCCCAGGGGCGTGAACACTGAAGCTTTCTTT
TRBJ1-1 NA TRBV6-1 NA CASREGGDNTEAFF TGTGCCAGCAGGGAAGGGGGAGATAACACTGAAGCTTTCTTT
TRBJ1-2 NA TRBV11-2 NA CASSGTGGGYGYTF TGTGCCAGCAGCGGAACAGGCGGGGGGTATGGCTACACCTTC
TRBJ1-2 NA TRBV18 NA CASSPNSGKANTF TGTGCCAGCTCACCAAACTCAGGGAAGGCGAACACCTTC
TRBJ1-1 TRBD1 TRBV11-3 NA CASSSTGRNTEAFF TGTGCCAGCAGCTCGACAGGGAGGAACACTGAAGCTTTCTTT
TRBJ1-1 TRBD1 TRBV19 NA CASTINRGHTEAFF TGTGCCAGTACTATAAACAGGGGGCACACTGAAGCTTTCTTT
TRBJ1-2 NA TRBV6-6 NA CASSLDGGANYGYTF TGTGCCAGCAGTTTGGATGGGGGGGCAAACTATGGCTACACCTTC